Reported below is one T cell receptor (beta chain). Its cognate antigen is unknown. In germline, CDR1 is SEHNR, CDR2 FQNEAQ (reference sequence). V dropped 1 base and J dropped 6 bases, with 19 bases sitting between them. The CDR3 has 16 amino acids. This entry comes from a study of CD8 T cells in ankylosing spondylitis. The study, taken as a whole, reports: Some motif variants were previously reported in reactive arthritis synovial fluid and blood. A CD8+ phenotype characterized the disease-linked clones, which were relatively rare in peripheral blood. Disease-associated clones were reportedly significantly overrepresented in matched ankylosing spondylitis synovial fluid.

TCRdb re-analysed the 5' RACE reads in MiXCR, keeping a single row per CDR3 protein. The repertoire has 350,000 to 400,000 distinct CDR3 sequences, 20% to 25% of them found once; the top ten carry 13%. The chain couples TRBV7-9 to TRBJ2-7; D unclear. The sample taken for sequencing was blood, either unsorted or a sorted T cell fraction (not recorded which). This sequence originates from a male donor with ankylosing spondylitis or in good health (not recorded which). The CDR3 region is CASSLDGLGYGLEQYF. Here the CDR3 DNA reads TGTGCCAGCAGCTTAGATGGCTTGGGGTATGGGCTCGAGCAGTACTTC.